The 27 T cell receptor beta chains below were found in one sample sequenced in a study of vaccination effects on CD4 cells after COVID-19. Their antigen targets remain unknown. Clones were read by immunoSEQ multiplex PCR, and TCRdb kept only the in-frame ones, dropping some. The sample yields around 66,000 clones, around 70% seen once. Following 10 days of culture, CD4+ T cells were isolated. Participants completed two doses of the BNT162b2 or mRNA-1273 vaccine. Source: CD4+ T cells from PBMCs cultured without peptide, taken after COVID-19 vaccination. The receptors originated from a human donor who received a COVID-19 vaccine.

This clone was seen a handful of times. CDR3 region: CASSPRGGLAGASYNEQFF. DNA for the CDR3: TGTGCCAGCAGCCCTAGGGGGGGACTAGCGGGGGCTTCCTACAATGAGCAGTTCTTC. This chain connects TRBV7-9 to TRBJ2-1; 14 bases are shared with TRBD2. This CDR3 region has 19 residues. The junction had 10 bases not matched to a gene; V was cut back by 5 bases and J by 1 base. CDR1 is SEHNR, CDR2 FQNEAQ, per germline (reference sequence).

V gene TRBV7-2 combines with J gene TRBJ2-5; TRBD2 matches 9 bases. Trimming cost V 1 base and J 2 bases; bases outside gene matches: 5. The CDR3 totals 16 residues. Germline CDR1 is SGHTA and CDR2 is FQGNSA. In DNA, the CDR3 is TGTGCCAGCAGCTTAGGGGTACTAGCGGGTCAAGAGACCCAGTACTTC. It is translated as CASSLGVLAGQETQYF. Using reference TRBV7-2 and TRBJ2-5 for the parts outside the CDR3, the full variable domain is GAGVSQSPSNKVTEKGKDVELRCDPISGHTALYWYRQSLGQGLEFLIYFQGNSAPDKSGLPSDRFSAERTGGSVSTLTIQRTQQEDSAVYLCASSLGVLAGQETQYFGPGTRLLVL.

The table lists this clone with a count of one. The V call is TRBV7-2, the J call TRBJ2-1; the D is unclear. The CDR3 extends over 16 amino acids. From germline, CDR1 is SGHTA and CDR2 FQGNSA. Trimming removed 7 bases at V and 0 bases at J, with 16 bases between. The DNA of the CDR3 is TGTGCCAGCACCCCCATCCGAGGATTCTCCTACAATGAGCAGTTCTTC. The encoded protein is CASTPIRGFSYNEQFF.

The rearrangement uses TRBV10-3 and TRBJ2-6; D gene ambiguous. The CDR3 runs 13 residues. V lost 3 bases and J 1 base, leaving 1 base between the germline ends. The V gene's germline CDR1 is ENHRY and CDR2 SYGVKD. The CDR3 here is CAISESGANVLTF. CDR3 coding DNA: TGTGCCATCAGTGAATCTGGGGCCAACGTCCTGACTTTC.

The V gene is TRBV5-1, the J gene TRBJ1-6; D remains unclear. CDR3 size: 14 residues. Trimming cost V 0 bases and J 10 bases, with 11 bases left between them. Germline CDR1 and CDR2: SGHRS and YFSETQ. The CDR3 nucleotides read TGCGCCAGCAGCTTGGTGGGGTATGGATCACCCCTCCACTTT. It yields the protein CASSLVGYGSPLHF.

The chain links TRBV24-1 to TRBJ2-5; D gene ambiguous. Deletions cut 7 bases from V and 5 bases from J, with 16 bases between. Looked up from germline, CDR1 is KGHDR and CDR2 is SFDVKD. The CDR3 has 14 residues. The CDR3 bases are TGTGCCACCAGAAGGGAAAGGTGGGTCGAGACCCAGTACTTC. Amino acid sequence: CATRRERWVETQYF.

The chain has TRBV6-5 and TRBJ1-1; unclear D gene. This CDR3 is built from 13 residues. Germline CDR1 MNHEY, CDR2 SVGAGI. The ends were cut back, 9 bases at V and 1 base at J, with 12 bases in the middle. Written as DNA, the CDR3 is TGTGCCAGTACCGGGTCACCGAACACTGAAGCTTTCTTT. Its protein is CASTGSPNTEAFF.

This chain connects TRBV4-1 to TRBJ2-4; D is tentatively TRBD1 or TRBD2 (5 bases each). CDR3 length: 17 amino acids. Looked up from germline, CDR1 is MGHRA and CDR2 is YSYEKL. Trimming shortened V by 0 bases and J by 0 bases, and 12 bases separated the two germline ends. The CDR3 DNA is TGCGCCAGCAGCCAAGATAGGGGAGCATTAGCCAAAAACATTCAGTACTTC. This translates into CASSQDRGALAKNIQYF.

The CDR3 sequence is CASSDPGTSGVDTQYF. CDR3 nucleotides: TGTGCCAGTAGTGACCCCGGGACTAGCGGGGTAGATACGCAGTATTTT. The V gene is TRBV19, the J gene TRBJ2-3; 13 bases are shared with TRBD2. CDR3 length equals 16 residues. The V gene's germline CDR1 is LNHDA and CDR2 SQIVND (reference sequence). The V and J ends lost 5 bases and 5 bases, in that order; junction bases with no gene match: 7.

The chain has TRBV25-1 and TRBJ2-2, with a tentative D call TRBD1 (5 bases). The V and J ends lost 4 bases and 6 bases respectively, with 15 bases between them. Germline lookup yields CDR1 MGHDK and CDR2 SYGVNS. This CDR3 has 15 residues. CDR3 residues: CASSANQGSAGELFF. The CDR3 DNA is TGTGCCAGCAGTGCGAATCAGGGATCTGCCGGGGAGCTGTTTTTT.

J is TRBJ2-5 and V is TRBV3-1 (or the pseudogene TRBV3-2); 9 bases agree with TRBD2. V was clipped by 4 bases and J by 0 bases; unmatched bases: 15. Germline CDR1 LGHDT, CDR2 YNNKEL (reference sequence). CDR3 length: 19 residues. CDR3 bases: TGTGCCAGCAGCCGCAAGAGGAGCGGGGGGCCGCCGTACCAAGAGACCCAGTACTTC. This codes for CASSRKRSGGPPYQETQYF.

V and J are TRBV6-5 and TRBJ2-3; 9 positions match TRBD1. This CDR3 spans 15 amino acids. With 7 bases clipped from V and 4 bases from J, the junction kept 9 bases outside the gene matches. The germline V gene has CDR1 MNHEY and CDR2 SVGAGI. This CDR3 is CASTAGQGSADTQYF. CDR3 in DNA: TGTGCCAGCACGGCGGGACAGGGAAGCGCAGATACGCAGTATTTT.

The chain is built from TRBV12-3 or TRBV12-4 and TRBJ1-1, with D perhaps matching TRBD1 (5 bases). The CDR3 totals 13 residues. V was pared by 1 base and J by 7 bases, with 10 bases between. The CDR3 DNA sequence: TGTGCCAGCAGTTTAGGGAATGGGGGTGAAGCTTTCTTT. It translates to CASSLGNGGEAFF.

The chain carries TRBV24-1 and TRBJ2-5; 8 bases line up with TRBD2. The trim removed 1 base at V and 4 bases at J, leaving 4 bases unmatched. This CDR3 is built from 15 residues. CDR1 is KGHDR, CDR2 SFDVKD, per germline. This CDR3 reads CATSDLTSGGETQYF. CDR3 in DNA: TGTGCCACCAGTGATTTAACCAGCGGGGGAGAGACCCAGTACTTC.

Written as DNA, the CDR3 is TGTGCCAGCAGCTTTAGCGCTAGCGGGGGTTGGGATGAGCAGTTCTTC. It is translated as CASSFSASGGWDEQFF. The gene calls are TRBV7-3 and TRBJ2-1; 10 bases are shared with TRBD2. V lost 3 bases and J lost 8; bases outside the gene matches: 10. The germline V gene encodes CDR1 SGHTA and CDR2 FQGTGA. The CDR3 runs to 16 residues. The whole variable domain, remainder taken from reference TRBV7-3 and TRBJ2-1, is GAGVSQTPSNKVTEKGKYVELRCDPISGHTALYWYRQSLGQGPEFLIYFQGTGAADDSGLPNDRFFAVRPEGSVSTLKIQRTERGDSAVYLCASSFSASGGWDEQFFGPGTRLTVL.

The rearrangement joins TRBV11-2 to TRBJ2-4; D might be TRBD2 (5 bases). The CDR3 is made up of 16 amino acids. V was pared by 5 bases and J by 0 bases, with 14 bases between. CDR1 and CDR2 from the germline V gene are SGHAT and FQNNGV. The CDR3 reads CASSPPGSLAKNIQYF. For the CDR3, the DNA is TGTGCCAGCAGCCCCCCGGGGAGTCTAGCCAAAAACATTCAGTACTTC.

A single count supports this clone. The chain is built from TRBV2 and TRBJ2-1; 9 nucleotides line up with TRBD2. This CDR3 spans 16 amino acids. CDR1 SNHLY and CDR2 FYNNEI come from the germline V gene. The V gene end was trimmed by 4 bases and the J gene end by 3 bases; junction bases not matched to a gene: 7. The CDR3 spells CASSARRGGRYNEQFF. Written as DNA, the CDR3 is TGTGCCAGCAGTGCTCGGCGGGGGGGCCGCTACAATGAGCAGTTCTTC.

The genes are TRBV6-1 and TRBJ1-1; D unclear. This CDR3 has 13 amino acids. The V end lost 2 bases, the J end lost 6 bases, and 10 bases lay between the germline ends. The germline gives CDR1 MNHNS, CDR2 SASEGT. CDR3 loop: CASSEYKVAEAFF. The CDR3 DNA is TGTGCCAGCAGTGAATACAAGGTTGCTGAAGCTTTCTTT.

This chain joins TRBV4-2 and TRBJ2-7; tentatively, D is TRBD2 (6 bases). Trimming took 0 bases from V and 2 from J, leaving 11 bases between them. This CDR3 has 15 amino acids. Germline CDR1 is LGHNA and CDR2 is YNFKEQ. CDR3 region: CASSQERAGTYEQYV. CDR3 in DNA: TGTGCCAGCAGCCAAGAGCGGGCGGGGACCTACGAGCAGTACGTC.

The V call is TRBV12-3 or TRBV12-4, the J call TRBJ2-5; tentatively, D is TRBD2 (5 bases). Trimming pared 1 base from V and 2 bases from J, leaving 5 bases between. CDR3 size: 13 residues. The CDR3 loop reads CASSLGTQETQYF. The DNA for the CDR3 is TGTGCCAGCAGTTTAGGGACTCAAGAGACCCAGTACTTC.

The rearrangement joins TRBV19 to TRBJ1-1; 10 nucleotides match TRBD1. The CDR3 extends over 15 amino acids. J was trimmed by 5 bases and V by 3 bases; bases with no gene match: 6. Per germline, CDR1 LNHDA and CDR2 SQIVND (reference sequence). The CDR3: CASSIPGTGVTEAFF. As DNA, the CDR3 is TGTGCCAGTAGTATCCCTGGGACAGGGGTTACTGAAGCTTTCTTT.

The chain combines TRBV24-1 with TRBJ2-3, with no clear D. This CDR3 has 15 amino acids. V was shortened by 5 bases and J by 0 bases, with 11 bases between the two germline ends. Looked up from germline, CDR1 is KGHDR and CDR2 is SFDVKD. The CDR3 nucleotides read TGTGCCACCAGTGGACGGACGGCTAGCACAGATACGCAGTATTTT. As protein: CATSGRTASTDTQYF.

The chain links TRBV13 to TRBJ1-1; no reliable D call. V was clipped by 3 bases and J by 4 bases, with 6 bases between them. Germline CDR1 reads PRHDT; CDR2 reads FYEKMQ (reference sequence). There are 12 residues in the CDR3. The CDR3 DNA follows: TGTGCCAGCAGCTTTATCAGCACTGAAGCTTTCTTT. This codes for CASSFISTEAFF.

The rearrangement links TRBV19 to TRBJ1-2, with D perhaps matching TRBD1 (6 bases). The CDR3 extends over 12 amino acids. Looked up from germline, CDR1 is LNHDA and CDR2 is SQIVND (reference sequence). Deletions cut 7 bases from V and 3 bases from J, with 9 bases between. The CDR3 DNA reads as TGTGCCAGTACCAACAGGGACTATGGCTACACCTTC. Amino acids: CASTNRDYGYTF.

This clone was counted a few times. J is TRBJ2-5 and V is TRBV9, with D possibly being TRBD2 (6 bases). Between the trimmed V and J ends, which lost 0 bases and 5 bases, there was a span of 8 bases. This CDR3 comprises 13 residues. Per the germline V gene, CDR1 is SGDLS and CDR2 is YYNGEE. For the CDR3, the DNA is TGTGCCAGCAGCGTAGTGGGGGGTGAGACCCAGTACTTC. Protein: CASSVVGGETQYF. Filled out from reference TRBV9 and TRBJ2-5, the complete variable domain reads DSGVTQTPKHLITATGQRVTLRCSPRSGDLSVYWYQQSLDQGLQFLIQYYNGEERAKGNILERFSAQQFPDLHSELNLSSLELGDSALYFCASSVVGGETQYFGPGTRLLVL.

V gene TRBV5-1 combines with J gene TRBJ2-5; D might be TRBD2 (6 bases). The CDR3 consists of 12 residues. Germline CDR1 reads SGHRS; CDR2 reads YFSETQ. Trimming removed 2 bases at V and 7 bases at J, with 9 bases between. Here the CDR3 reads CASSFGGGTQYF. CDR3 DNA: TGCGCCAGCAGCTTTGGGGGAGGGACCCAGTACTTC.

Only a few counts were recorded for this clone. CDR3 amino acids: CAISEYSSNQPQHF. Written as DNA, the CDR3 is TGTGCCATCAGTGAGTACAGTAGCAATCAGCCCCAGCATTTT. The chain recombines TRBV10-3 with TRBJ1-5; no clear D. Germline V gene data show CDR1 as ENHRY and CDR2 as SYGVKD. This CDR3 has 14 amino acids. Trimming removed 1 base from V and 0 bases from J, with 4 bases in between.